This T cell receptor beta chain was identified during a study of radiotherapy plus CTLA-4 blockade in lung cancer. Study information: Overall, approximately 18% of patients showed an objective response, while approximately 28% attained disease control.

Receiving focal radiation plus CTLA-4 blockade with ipilimumab were patients who had chemo-refractory metastatic non-small-cell lung cancer. Clones were sequenced by immunoSEQ multiplex PCR, and TCRdb holds only the in-frame ones, with some missing. Of 30,000 to 45,000 clones listed, around 70% are singletons. In germline, CDR1 is GTSNPN, CDR2 SVGIG (reference sequence). Trimming pared 4 bases from V and 1 base from J, leaving 6 bases between. The CDR3 spans 12 residues. Notes on the study in general: Early shifts in blood T cell clones, with interferon-beta, reportedly predicted response best. Clones of tumor-derived TCRs expanded in blood after radiotherapy plus ipilimumab.

For this clone: Its antigen remains unidentified.

The source of this sequence is a human donor with non-small cell lung cancer who had stable disease on radiotherapy plus ipilimumab. V usage is TRBV30 and J usage is TRBJ2-3; tentatively, D is TRBD1 (6 bases). Here the sequenced sample was peripheral blood, taken from a patient treated with radiotherapy plus ipilimumab. Here the CDR3 DNA reads TGTGCCTGGAACAGGGGCACAGATACGCAGTATTTT. It encodes CAWNRGTDTQYF.